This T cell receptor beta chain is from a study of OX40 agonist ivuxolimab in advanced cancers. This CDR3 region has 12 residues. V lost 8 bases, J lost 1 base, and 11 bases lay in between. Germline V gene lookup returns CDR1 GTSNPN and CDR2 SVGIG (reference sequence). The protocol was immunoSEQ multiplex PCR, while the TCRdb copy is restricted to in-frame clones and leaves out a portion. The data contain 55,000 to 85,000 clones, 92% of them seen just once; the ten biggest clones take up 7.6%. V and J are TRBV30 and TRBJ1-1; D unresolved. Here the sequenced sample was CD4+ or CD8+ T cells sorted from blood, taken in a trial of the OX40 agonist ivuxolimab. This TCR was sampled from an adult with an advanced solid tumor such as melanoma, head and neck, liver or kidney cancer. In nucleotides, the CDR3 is TGTGCCCTTTTGGACCCGAACACTGAAGCTTTCTTT. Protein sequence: CALLDPNTEAFF.